These T cell receptor beta chains were read from a single sample in a study of blood T cell repertoires in COVID-19. Here immunoSEQ multiplex PCR was the method, and the copy in TCRdb shows in-frame clones only, minus some. The data show hundreds of thousands of clones, about 89% seen once. Sequences were obtained from peripheral blood. Source of these receptors: a woman between 35 and 50 years old who had recovered from COVID-19. The CDR3 runs from the conserved cysteine through the conserved F or W.

j_call v_call cdr3_aa
TRBJ2-5 TRBV11-2 CASSRGQSQETQYF
TRBJ2-1 TRBV12-3/TRBV12-4 CASGPGGDEQFF
TRBJ1-2 TRBV12-3/TRBV12-4 CASSFGGYKGYTF
TRBJ2-1 TRBV2 CASSLTALSNEQFF
TRBJ1-1 TRBV18 CASSPFKGHTEAFF
TRBJ2-7 TRBV3-1/TRBV3-2 CASSQRTGIWYEQYF
TRBJ2-2 TRBV12-2 CASRSGTGGTGELFF
TRBJ2-7 TRBV9 CASSVGDSSYEQYF
TRBJ1-2 TRBV11-2 CASSLGRGGTGYGYTF
TRBJ1-5 TRBV6-1 CASSELQGDQPQHF
TRBJ1-2 TRBV7-4 CASSLYSKRVDGYTF
TRBJ1-5 TRBV5-1 CASSTGREQPQHF
TRBJ1-2 TRBV5-4 CASSPYPGNYGYTF
TRBJ2-1 TRBV5-6 CASERWAGNEQFF
TRBJ2-1 TRBV7-2 CASSLSGVDNEQFF
TRBJ1-2 TRBV10-3 CAISGDRTVWDYGYTF
TRBJ2-1 TRBV5-1 CASSSNPRTSGGLHNEQFF
TRBJ1-6 TRBV28 CASSLGQGDNSPLHF
TRBJ2-3 TRBV10-3 CAIRASGGHTDTQYF
TRBJ2-2 TRBV6-5 CASRTTGGTGELFF
TRBJ1-1 TRBV10-3 CAIGPDRGDTEAFF
TRBJ2-7 TRBV18 CASSPTATYEQYF
TRBJ2-2 TRBV27 CASSVTSGDGGTGELFF
TRBJ1-2 TRBV12-3/TRBV12-4 CASSLTYGGYTF
TRBJ2-1 TRBV29-1 CSVGGTIAYNEQFF
TRBJ1-1 TRBV2 CASRVRTAEAFF
TRBJ1-2 TRBV4-1 CASSQGALRQGRYYGYTF
TRBJ2-1 TRBV5-5 CASSWPYGDEQFF
TRBJ1-4 TRBV9 CASSPMAGTGRTEKLFF
TRBJ1-2 TRBV7-9 CASIPPGGAFGYTF
TRBJ2-7 TRBV7-2 CASSIVQGHEQYF
TRBJ1-5 TRBV7-2 CASSLEAYSNQPQHF
TRBJ1-1 TRBV29-1 CSVYRGPENTEAFF
TRBJ2-7 TRBV19 CATEKGGQYF
TRBJ1-1 TRBV2 CASSEVRDAVGRTEAFF
TRBJ1-6 TRBV2 CASTGQGSNSPLHF
TRBJ1-1 TRBV5-4 CASSLERGYTEAFF
TRBJ2-4 TRBV21-1 CASSSDDFGQGAWNIQYF
TRBJ1-2 TRBV7-9 CASSLESGEGYGYTF
TRBJ2-5 TRBV11-3 CASSLRGQEETQYF
TRBJ2-4 TRBV15 CATSRDRGQEGNIQYF
TRBJ2-5 TRBV6-2/TRBV6-3 CASSYSMTSGDQETQYF
TRBJ2-7 TRBV19 CASRGLVGPYEQYF
TRBJ2-1 TRBV5-6 CASSPRDSSYNEQFF
TRBJ2-3 TRBV10-3 CATRTDTDTQYF
TRBJ2-3 TRBV5-1 CASSLARTAGLLSTDTQYF
TRBJ2-1 TRBV24-1 CATSDSTLTNEQFF
TRBJ2-4 TRBV27 CASSLRMTSGLKNIQYF
TRBJ1-3 TRBV7-9 CASSPEDHTIYF
TRBJ1-3 TRBV10-3 CAISESRGAGNTIYF
TRBJ2-7 TRBV13 CASSPPTGTSGGAVEEQYF
TRBJ1-1 TRBV9 CASSPEDRSAEAFF
TRBJ2-3 TRBV7-2 CASSPQGSTTDTQYF